Listed below are T cell receptor beta chains from one sample, sequenced in a study of cytomegalovirus exposure and HLA in healthy donors. The repertoire was sequenced with immunoSEQ multiplex PCR; TCRdb's copy has only in-frame clones and lacks some. The sample contains some 250,000 clones, 90% of which appear only once. The source material was PBMCs. The receptor set was obtained from a young woman in good health and CMV-seronegative. Both conserved end residues are part of each CDR3. Not all rows give a size; the values are once, few, many and, for expanded clones, a class.

v_call	clone_size	j_call	cdr3_aa
TRBV6-5	.	TRBJ1-5	CASGLAGGWQPQHF
TRBV5-1	.	TRBJ1-3	CASSLVSGAGNTIYF
TRBV18	.	TRBJ2-2	CASSTTNTGELFF
TRBV28	.	TRBJ2-2	CASRNGGAVNTGELFF
TRBV7-6	.	TRBJ2-7	CASSFPLSYEQYF
TRBV5-1	.	TRBJ1-1	CASSLYTGTNTEAFF
TRBV6-5	once	TRBJ2-1	CASTYGGFVNEQFF
TRBV28	once	TRBJ2-1	CASNRLAIGNEQFF
TRBV27	many	TRBJ2-2	CASSLRLNTGELFF
TRBV20-1	.	TRBJ2-2	CSARDTGELFF
TRBV19	.	TRBJ2-1	CASSQTSGGYNEQFF
TRBV5-4	.	TRBJ2-7	CASSSEGQSPGEQYF
TRBV4-1	once	TRBJ2-7	CASSHHDRVREQYF
TRBV7-2	.	TRBJ2-1	CASSFFWGSTQGRNEQFF
TRBV15	.	TRBJ2-2	CATSRDLRTGELFF
TRBV9	.	TRBJ2-5	CASSVGQGVETQYF
TRBV28	.	TRBJ2-7	CASSPGTGGREQYF
TRBV5-4	.	TRBJ1-2	CASSLVATNYYGYTF
TRBV2	.	TRBJ2-1	CASRPLAGIHNEQFF
TRBV21-1	.	TRBJ1-2	CASSKNGIIGYTF
TRBV5-4	.	TRBJ2-1	CASSLGQSSYNEQFF
TRBV5-4	.	TRBJ1-5	CASSPNQGDNQPQHF
TRBV5-4	.	TRBJ1-3	CASSLMGTAGNTIYF
TRBV5-1	.	TRBJ2-1	CASSRILGGEQFF
TRBV5-1	.	TRBJ2-3	CASSPETAGGPDTQYF
TRBV6-5	.	TRBJ2-3	CASSYSGTGGADTQYF
TRBV10-3	.	TRBJ1-1	CAISEYQGADTEAFF
TRBV7-8	.	TRBJ1-2	CASSLEPGNHGYTF
TRBV4-1	once	TRBJ2-1	CASSQPGQRGVKGQFF
TRBV13	.	TRBJ2-7	CASSFSGELLYEQYF
TRBV6-1	.	TRBJ2-1	CASRVRDNEQFF